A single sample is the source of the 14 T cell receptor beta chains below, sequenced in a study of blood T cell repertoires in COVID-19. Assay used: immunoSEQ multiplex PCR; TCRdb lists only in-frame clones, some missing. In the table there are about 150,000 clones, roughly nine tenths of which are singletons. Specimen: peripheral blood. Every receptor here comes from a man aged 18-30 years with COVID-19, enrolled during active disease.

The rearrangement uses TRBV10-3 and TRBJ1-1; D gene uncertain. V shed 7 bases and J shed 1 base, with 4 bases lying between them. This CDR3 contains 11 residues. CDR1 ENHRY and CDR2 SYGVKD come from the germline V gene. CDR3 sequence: CAITSNTEAFF. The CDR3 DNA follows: TGTGCCATCACTTCGAACACTGAAGCTTTCTTT.

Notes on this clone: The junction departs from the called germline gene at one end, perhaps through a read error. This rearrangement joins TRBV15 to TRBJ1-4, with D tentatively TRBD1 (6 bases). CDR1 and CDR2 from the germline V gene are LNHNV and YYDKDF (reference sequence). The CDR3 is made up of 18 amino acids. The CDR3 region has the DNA TGTGCCACCAGCAGAGATTTGGGGGGGCAGAGCATATATGAAAAACTGCTTTTT. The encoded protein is CATSRDLGGQSIYEKLLF.

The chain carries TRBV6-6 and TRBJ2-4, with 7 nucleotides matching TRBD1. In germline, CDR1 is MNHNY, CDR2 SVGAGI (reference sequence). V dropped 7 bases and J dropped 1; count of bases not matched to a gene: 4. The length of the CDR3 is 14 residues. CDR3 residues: CASTQQGAKNIQYF. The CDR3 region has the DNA TGTGCCAGCACACAACAGGGGGCCAAAAACATTCAGTACTTC.

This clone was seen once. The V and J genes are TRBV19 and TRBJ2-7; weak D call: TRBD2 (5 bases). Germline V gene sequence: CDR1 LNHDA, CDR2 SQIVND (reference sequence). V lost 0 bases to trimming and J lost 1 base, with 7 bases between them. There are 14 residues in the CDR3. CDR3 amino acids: CASSIDRGSYEQYF. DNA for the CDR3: TGTGCCAGTAGTATAGATCGCGGGTCCTACGAGCAGTACTTC. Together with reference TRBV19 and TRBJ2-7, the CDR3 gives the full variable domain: DGGITQSPKYLFRKEGQNVTLSCEQNLNHDAMYWYRQDPGQGLRLIYYSQIVNDFQKGDIAEGYSVSREKKESFPLTVTSAQKNPTAFYLCASSIDRGSYEQYFGPGTRLTVT.

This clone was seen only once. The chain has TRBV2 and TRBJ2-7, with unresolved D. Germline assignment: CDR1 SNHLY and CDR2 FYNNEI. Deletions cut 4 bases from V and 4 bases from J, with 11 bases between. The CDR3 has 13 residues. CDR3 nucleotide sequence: TGTGCCAGCAGTGTATTGGAGAGATACGAGCAGTACTTC. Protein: CASSVLERYEQYF.

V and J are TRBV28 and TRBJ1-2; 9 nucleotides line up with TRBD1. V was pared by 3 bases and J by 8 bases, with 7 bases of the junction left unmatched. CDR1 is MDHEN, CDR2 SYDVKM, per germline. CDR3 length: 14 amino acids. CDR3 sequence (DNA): TGTGCCAGCAGTTTGAGGGGGACAGGGATGGGCTACACCTTC. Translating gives CASSLRGTGMGYTF.

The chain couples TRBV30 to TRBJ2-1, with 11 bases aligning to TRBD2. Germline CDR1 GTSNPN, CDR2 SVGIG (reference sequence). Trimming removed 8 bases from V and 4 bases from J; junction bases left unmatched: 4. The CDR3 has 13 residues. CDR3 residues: CAKTSGDYNEQFF. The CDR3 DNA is TGTGCCAAGACTAGCGGGGATTACAATGAGCAGTTCTTC.

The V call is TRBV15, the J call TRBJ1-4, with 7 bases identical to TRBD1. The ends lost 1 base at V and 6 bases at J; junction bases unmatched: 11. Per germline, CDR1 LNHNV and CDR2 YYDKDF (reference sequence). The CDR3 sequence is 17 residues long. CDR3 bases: TGTGCCACCAGCAGAGGCCCCCGACAGGGTAACGATGAAAAACTGTTTTTT. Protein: CATSRGPRQGNDEKLFF.

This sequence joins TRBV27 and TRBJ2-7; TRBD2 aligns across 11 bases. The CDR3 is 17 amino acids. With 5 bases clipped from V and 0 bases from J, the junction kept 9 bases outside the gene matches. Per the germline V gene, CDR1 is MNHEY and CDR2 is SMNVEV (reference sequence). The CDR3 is CASSITPSGRPSYEQYF. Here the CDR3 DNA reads TGTGCCAGCAGTATAACGCCTAGCGGGAGGCCCTCCTACGAGCAGTACTTC.

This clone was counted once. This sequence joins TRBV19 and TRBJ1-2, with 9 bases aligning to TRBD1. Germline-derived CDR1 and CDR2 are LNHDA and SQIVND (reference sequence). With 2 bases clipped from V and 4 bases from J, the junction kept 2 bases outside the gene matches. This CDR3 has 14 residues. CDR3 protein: CASSIRQGVYGYTF. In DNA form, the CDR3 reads TGTGCCAGTAGTATACGACAGGGGGTCTATGGCTACACCTTC.

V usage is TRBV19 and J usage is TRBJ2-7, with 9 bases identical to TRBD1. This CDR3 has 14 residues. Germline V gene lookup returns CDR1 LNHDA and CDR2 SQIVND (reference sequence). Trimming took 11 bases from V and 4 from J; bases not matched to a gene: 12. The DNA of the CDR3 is TGTGCCGCCTCCGCTGGGACAGGGCTGTACGAGCAGTACTTC. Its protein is CAASAGTGLYEQYF. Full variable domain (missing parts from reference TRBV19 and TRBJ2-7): DGGITQSPKYLFRKEGQNVTLSCEQNLNHDAMYWYRQDPGQGLRLIYYSQIVNDFQKGDIAEGYSVSREKKESFPLTVTSAQKNPTAFYLCAASAGTGLYEQYFGPGTRLTVT.

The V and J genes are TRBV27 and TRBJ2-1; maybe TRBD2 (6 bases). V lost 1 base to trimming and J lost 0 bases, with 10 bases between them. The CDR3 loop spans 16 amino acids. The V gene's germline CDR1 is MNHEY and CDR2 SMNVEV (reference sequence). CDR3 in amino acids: CASSLYRGSSYNEQFF. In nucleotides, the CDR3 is TGTGCCAGCAGTTTATACCGGGGGAGCTCCTACAATGAGCAGTTCTTC.

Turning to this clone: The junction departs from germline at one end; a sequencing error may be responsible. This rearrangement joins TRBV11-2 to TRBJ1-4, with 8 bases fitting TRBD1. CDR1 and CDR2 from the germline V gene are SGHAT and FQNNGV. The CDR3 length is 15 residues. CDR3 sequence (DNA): TGTGCCAGCAGCTCCAGGGGGCGCGCTAATGAAAAACTGCTTTTT. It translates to CASSSRGRANEKLLF.

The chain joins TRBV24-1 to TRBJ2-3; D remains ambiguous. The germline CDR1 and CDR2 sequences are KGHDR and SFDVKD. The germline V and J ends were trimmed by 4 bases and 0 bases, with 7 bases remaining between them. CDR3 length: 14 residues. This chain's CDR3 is CATSDGTSTDTQYF. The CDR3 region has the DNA TGTGCCACCAGTGACGGTACTAGCACAGATACGCAGTATTTT.